This is a list of T cell receptor beta chains from one sample in a study of blood T cell repertoires in COVID-19. The table came from immunoSEQ multiplex PCR; TCRdb's copy has only in-frame clones and leaves some out. Among around 100,000 clones, about 89% were seen once, and the ten largest hold 5.1%. The specimen sequenced was peripheral blood. Receptors were obtained from a human donor in a cohort sampled during active COVID-19. The CDR3 runs from the conserved cysteine through the conserved F or W. The D gene is left open where the match is weak. Size is stated for part of the rows, as once, few or many counts, or as a class when the clone is expanded.

-	TRBV5-6	TRBD2	TRBJ2-7	TGTGCCAGCAGCTTGGGTGGACTAGCGGTCTACGAGCAGTACTTC	CASSLGGLAVYEQYF
-	TRBV5-1	-	TRBJ1-1	TGCGCCAGCAGCACCGACAGTGGCACTGAAGCTTTCTTT	CASSTDSGTEAFF
-	TRBV11-3	-	TRBJ2-1	TGTGCCAGCAGCTTAGCGGCGGGGAACAATGAGCAGTTCTTC	CASSLAAGNNEQFF
-	TRBV11-2	TRBD2	TRBJ2-3	TGTGCCAGCAGCTTGGGACCGGGACTAGCGGGTTCTAGCACAGATACGCAGTATTTT	CASSLGPGLAGSSTDTQYF
-	TRBV6-5	-	TRBJ1-1	TGTGCCAGCAGGAGGGGGGGGCTGGACACTGAAGCTTTCTTT	CASRRGGLDTEAFF
-	TRBV9	-	TRBJ1-3	TGTGCCAGCAGCGAAGGAACGTCAGGACTCTCTGGAAACACCATATATTTT	CASSEGTSGLSGNTIYF
once	TRBV6-6	-	TRBJ2-7	TGTGCCAGCAGTGTGGCAGGCTCCTACGAGCAGTACTTC	CASSVAGSYEQYF
-	TRBV3-1/TRBV3-2	TRBD1	TRBJ2-2	TGTGCCAGCAGCCCCAGGGGGCCCGGGGAGCTGTTTTTT	CASSPRGPGELFF
once	TRBV5-4	TRBD2	TRBJ2-1	TGTGCCAGCAGCTTGGGTTCTAGCGGGGGCCTCAATGAGCAGTTCTTC	CASSLGSSGGLNEQFF
-	TRBV2	TRBD2	TRBJ2-5	TGTGCCAGCATTCAGATCGGACTAGCGGGGGGTAGACAAGAGACCCAGTACTTC	CASIQIGLAGGRQETQYF
-	TRBV4-1	TRBD1	TRBJ2-7	TGCGCCAGCAGCCAGTACGGAGAGACAGGGACGGACGAGCAGTACTTC	CASSQYGETGTDEQYF
-	TRBV28	TRBD1	TRBJ1-2	TGTGCCACCGGGACAGGGGCGCGGCTAGGCGGCTACACCTTC	CATGTGARLGGYTF
-	TRBV11-3	-	TRBJ2-1	TGTGCCAGCAGCTTAGACGCCACAGGAGAGCAGTTCTTC	CASSLDATGEQFF
-	TRBV6-5	TRBD2	TRBJ2-1	TGTGCCAGCAGTTACCGACTAGCGGGGTACAATGAGCAGTTCTTC	CASSYRLAGYNEQFF
-	TRBV28	TRBD1	TRBJ2-1	TGTGCCAGCATTAGGGGGCGGGTCGGTAATGAGCAGTTCTTC	CASIRGRVGNEQFF
-	TRBV10-3	-	TRBJ1-3	TGTGCCATCAGTGATGGGAGCTCTGGAAACACCATATATTTT	CAISDGSSGNTIYF
-	TRBV18	TRBD1	TRBJ2-7	TGTGCCAGCTCACCTAGGACAGGGACTTACGAGCAGTACTTC	CASSPRTGTYEQYF
-	TRBV21-1	-	TRBJ2-7	TGTGCCAGCAGCAAATTACTATGCTCCTACGAGCAGTACTTC	CASSKLLCSYEQYF
-	TRBV27	TRBD1	TRBJ2-3	TGTGCCAGCAGTTTATATGGGACAGGACCTCGAGATACGCAGTATTTT	CASSLYGTGPRDTQYF
once	TRBV7-8	TRBD1	TRBJ1-2	TGTGCCAGCAGCATAGACAGGGTACGTGGCTACACCTTC	CASSIDRVRGYTF
-	TRBV2	TRBD1	TRBJ1-5	TGTGCCAGCAGGACAGGGATACAAAATCAGCCCCAGCATTTT	CASRTGIQNQPQHF
-	TRBV11-2	TRBD2	TRBJ2-7	TGTGCCAGCAGATCTATCCGCGGGGGTGCCTTCTACGAGCAGTACTTC	CASRSIRGGAFYEQYF
-	TRBV24-1	-	TRBJ2-1	TGTGCCACCAGTGATTTGCTTGCGGGAATCAATGAGCAGTTCTTC	CATSDLLAGINEQFF
-	TRBV18	-	TRBJ1-2	TGTGCCAGCTCACCCAAGACGGGTGGCTATGGCTACACCTTC	CASSPKTGGYGYTF
-	TRBV20-1	TRBD2	TRBJ2-1	TGCAGTGCTAGTATGGGGACTAGCGGGGGGTCTCAGAATGAGCAGTTCTTC	CSASMGTSGGSQNEQFF
-	TRBV7-2	-	TRBJ1-6	TGTGCCAGCAGCTTAAAATTTGAGGTTGGCGGTAATTCACCCCTCCACTTT	CASSLKFEVGGNSPLHF
-	TRBV27	TRBD1	TRBJ1-5	TGTGCCAGCAGTTCGACAGGGTCGCCCCAGCATTTT	CASSSTGSPQHF
-	TRBV28	-	TRBJ2-3	TGTGCCAGCAGTTTCCAGACAGCGACAGATACGCAGTATTTT	CASSFQTATDTQYF
-	TRBV5-1	-	TRBJ2-5	TGCGCCAGCAGCTTGGCCGGAGGGGTCCAAGAGACCCAGTACTTC	CASSLAGGVQETQYF
-	TRBV4-1	-	TRBJ2-3	TGCGCCAGCAGCCAAGATCAGGGAGGAGATACGCAGTATTTT	CASSQDQGGDTQYF
-	TRBV11-2	-	TRBJ2-6	TGTGCCAGCAGCTTACGAGGGCTCGGGGCCAACGTCCTGACTTTC	CASSLRGLGANVLTF
once	TRBV5-6	TRBD1	TRBJ1-2	TGTGCCAGCAGCCTACAGGGGGATGGCTACACCTTC	CASSLQGDGYTF
few	TRBV4-1	-	TRBJ1-5	TGCGCCAGCAGCCAGACCCTCACGCGGGGCGGCAATCAGCCCCAGCATTTT	CASSQTLTRGGNQPQHF
-	TRBV9	-	TRBJ2-5	TGTGCCAGCAGCGTAGCTACGGGGATGAAAGAGACCCAGTACTTC	CASSVATGMKETQYF
-	TRBV3-1/TRBV3-2	-	TRBJ1-3	TGTGCCAGCAGCCCTTCTGGAAACACCATATATTTT	CASSPSGNTIYF
-	TRBV10-3	-	TRBJ1-1	TGTGCCATCAGTAAGACAGAGTTCTCTGAAGCTTTCTTT	CAISKTEFSEAFF
once	TRBV2	-	TRBJ1-1	TGTGCCAGCAGTGAAGCGTGGCCGGGTGTATTCGCTGAAGCTTTCTTT	CASSEAWPGVFAEAFF
-	TRBV11-2	TRBD1	TRBJ1-2	TGTGCCAGCAGCTTAGAGGCAGGGGGGAACGGTGGCTACACCTTC	CASSLEAGGNGGYTF
-	TRBV4-1	TRBD1	TRBJ1-2	TGCGCCAGCAGCCAAGAACCAGGAGGGACAGGGGGCCTTTCGGCCTTC	CASSQEPGGTGGLSAF
-	TRBV6-4	-	TRBJ1-6	TGTGCCAGCAGTGACGGAGGAAATAATTCACCCCTCCACTTT	CASSDGGNNSPLHF
-	TRBV18	-	TRBJ1-2	TGTGCCAGCTCACCAAGTTGGAAGGGGGACTATGGCTACACCTTC	CASSPSWKGDYGYTF
once	TRBV9	-	TRBJ2-5	TGTGCCAGCAGCTCCGGGACTGGGCGAGAGACCCAGTACTTC	CASSSGTGRETQYF
-	TRBV14	TRBD2	TRBJ2-2	TGTGCCAGCAGCCCCCAAGCGGGAGCCCCCGGGGAGCTGTTTTTT	CASSPQAGAPGELFF
-	TRBV6-6	-	TRBJ2-2	TGTGCCAGCAGAGGGGGCACCGGGGAGCTGTTTTTT	CASRGGTGELFF
-	TRBV25-1	-	TRBJ1-1	TGTGCCAGCAGTGAATATGACAGCCTAATGAACACTGAAGCTTTCTTT	CASSEYDSLMNTEAFF
-	TRBV11-3	-	TRBJ2-7	TGTGCCAGCAGCAAAGACACGGCCTACGAGCAGTACTTC	CASSKDTAYEQYF
-	TRBV24-1	TRBD1	TRBJ2-1	TGTGCCACCAGTGATTTTAGGGGGCTCACTGTCAATGAGCAGTTCTTC	CATSDFRGLTVNEQFF
-	TRBV3-1/TRBV3-2	TRBD1	TRBJ1-1	TGTGCCAGCAGCCGACCTGGGGCAGGGGGCACTGAAGCTTTCTTT	CASSRPGAGGTEAFF
-	TRBV30	TRBD1	TRBJ2-7	TGTGCCTGGAGACTAGACAGGGGCCACGAGCAGTACTTC	CAWRLDRGHEQYF
-	TRBV9	TRBD2	TRBJ2-1	TGTGCCAGCAGCGTCGCAGCGGGGGGCTATGAGCAGTTCTTC	CASSVAAGGYEQFF
-	TRBV6-5	-	TRBJ2-3	TGTGCCAGCAAGACAGCCACAGATACGCAGTATTTT	CASKTATDTQYF
-	TRBV10-2	-	TRBJ2-5	TGCGCCACCGGAGAATTCAGTATTGTCCAAGAGACCCAGTACTTC	CATGEFSIVQETQYF
-	TRBV27	TRBD1	TRBJ2-7	TGTGCCAGCAGTTCTCACAGGGGGTCTACTATTCCCTTCTCCTACGAGCAGTACTTC	CASSSHRGSTIPFSYEQYF